The clone carrying this T cell receptor beta chain was seen only a few times. Its matching antigen is unknown. This sample stems from a study of identical twins. Overall study findings and caveats: Conclusions were based on cross-sectional statistical analysis, without following the same donors. Sequences that were beta out-of-frame showed weaker excess twin sharing. Insertions ran lower in abundant cord blood beta clonotypes, though not in memory repertoires.

TCRdb analysed the 5' RACE reads with MiXCR anew, one entry per CDR3 protein. This sample carries 450,000 to 600,000 distinct CDR3 sequences, 20% to 25% of them seen once, and the ten largest clones take about 0.48%. The CDR3 extends over 15 amino acids. Looked up from germline, CDR1 is MGHRA and CDR2 is YSYEKL. With 3 bases removed from V and 15 bases from J, the gap between germline ends came to 24 bases. This same sample was also taken into another study, of yellow fever vaccine responses in identical twins. Turning to that study: Reportedly, twins showed a vaccine T cell response that looked partly convergent and partly personalized.

The sequence came from a woman between 18 and 30 years old in good health. The chain recombines TRBV4-1 with TRBJ2-1, with unresolved D. Sequenced material: CD4+ T cells sorted from blood. The CDR3 region is CASSHNLEPLGILFF. The CDR3 nucleotides read TGCGCCAGCAGCCACAATCTGGAACCCTTAGGGATACTGTTCTTC.